This paragraph covers one T cell receptor beta chain sequence. The data are from a study of technical replicates of blood from a handful of donors. Trimming removed 6 bases from V and 2 bases from J; junction bases left unmatched: 10. Germline-derived CDR1 and CDR2 are MNHEY and SMNVEV (reference sequence). The CDR3 extends over 16 amino acids. Libraries were prepared by immunoSEQ multiplex PCR; TCRdb keeps only in-frame clonotypes and omits some of them. This sample has approximately 90,000 clones, with approximately 95% found just once. This clonotype was sampled from a human donor in good health. Source material: T cells isolated from PBMCs. The chain is built from TRBV27 and TRBJ2-1, with 7 bases aligning to TRBD2. DNA of the CDR3: TGTGCCAGCAGCGCGTATAGCGGGTCGACCTACAATGAGCAGTTCTTC. It specifies CASSAYSGSTYNEQFF.